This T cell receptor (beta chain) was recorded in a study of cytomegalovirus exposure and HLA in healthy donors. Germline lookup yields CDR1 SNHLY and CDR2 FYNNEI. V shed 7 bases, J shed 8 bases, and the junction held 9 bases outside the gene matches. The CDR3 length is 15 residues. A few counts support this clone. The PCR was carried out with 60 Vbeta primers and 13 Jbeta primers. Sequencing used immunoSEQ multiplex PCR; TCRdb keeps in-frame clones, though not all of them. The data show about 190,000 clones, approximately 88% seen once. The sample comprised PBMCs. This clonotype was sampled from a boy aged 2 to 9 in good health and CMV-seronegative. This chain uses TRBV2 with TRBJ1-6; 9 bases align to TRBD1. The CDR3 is CASMSRGQGDSPLHF. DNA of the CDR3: TGTGCCAGCATGTCAAGGGGACAGGGAGATTCACCCCTCCACTTT.